What follows are 25 T cell receptor beta chains derived from one specimen sequenced in a study of identifying expanded T cells in peripheral blood. The table came from immunoSEQ multiplex PCR; TCRdb's copy has only in-frame clones and leaves some out. The sample carries about 58,000 clones, around nine tenths recorded once. Specimen: blood. These receptors were collected from a person aged 18-69 years in good health.

The J gene is TRBJ2-1, the V gene TRBV5-1; 7 bases line up with TRBD1. The V gene's germline CDR1 is SGHRS and CDR2 YFSETQ. The length of the CDR3 is 13 residues. Losses at the gene ends were 5 bases for V and 5 bases for J; bases not matched to a gene: 4. CDR3 in amino acids: CASSLDRNNEQFF. The CDR3 DNA sequence: TGCGCCAGCAGTCTGGACAGGAACAATGAGCAGTTCTTC.

V gene TRBV15 combines with J gene TRBJ2-2; 12 nucleotides agree with TRBD1. J gave up 4 bases and V 7 bases, and 4 bases lay outside the gene matches. Germline CDR1 and CDR2: LNHNV and YYDKDF (reference sequence). There are 15 residues in the CDR3. The CDR3 nucleotides read TGTGCCACCAAACCGGGACAGGGGGCCACCGGGGAGCTGTTTTTT. This sequence encodes CATKPGQGATGELFF.

This chain links TRBV19 with TRBJ1-2; a possible D gene is TRBD1 (6 bases). The CDR3 covers 15 residues. Germline CDR1 LNHDA, CDR2 SQIVND (reference sequence). Deletions cut 9 bases from V and 4 bases from J, with 21 bases between. CDR3 amino acids: CASKGDPGPRYGYTF. The CDR3 DNA follows: TGTGCCAGCAAGGGGGATCCGGGACCGCGCTATGGCTACACCTTC.

The V call is TRBV29-1, the J call TRBJ1-5; maybe TRBD1 (5 bases). Trimming cost V 7 bases and J 4 bases, with 14 bases left between them. The CDR3 extends over 13 amino acids. CDR1 is SQVTM, CDR2 ANQGSEA, per germline. The CDR3 bases are TGCAGCGCCCAGACGTCAGGGAATCAGCCCCAGCATTTT. The encoded protein is CSAQTSGNQPQHF.

The V call is TRBV9, the J call TRBJ1-2; D is undetermined. Germline values: CDR1 SGDLS, CDR2 YYNGEE. Deletions cut 3 bases from V and 0 bases from J, with 12 bases between. CDR3 length: 15 amino acids. CDR3 residues: CASSGSDRTNYGYTF. In nucleotides, the CDR3 is TGTGCCAGCAGCGGCTCCGACCGGACTAACTATGGCTACACCTTC.

CDR3 sequence: CAWSGDRINGYTF. The CDR3 DNA reads TGTGCCTGGAGTGGGGACAGGATTAATGGCTACACCTTC. V is TRBV30 and J is TRBJ1-2; 8 bases match TRBD1. The CDR3 loop spans 13 amino acids. The V gene's germline CDR1 is GTSNPN and CDR2 SVGIG (reference sequence). V lost 1 base, J lost 6 bases, and 4 bases stayed unmatched.

The V gene is TRBV4-1, the J gene TRBJ1-4, with 8 positions matching TRBD1. Trimming removed 1 base from V and 0 bases from J; junction bases left unmatched: 7. The CDR3 is made up of 18 amino acids. Germline loops: CDR1 MGHRA, CDR2 YSYEKL. Here the CDR3 reads CASSQGTGSGATNEKLFF. For the CDR3, the DNA is TGCGCCAGCAGCCAAGGGACAGGGAGCGGGGCAACTAATGAAAAACTGTTTTTT.

The rearrangement uses TRBV10-3 and TRBJ1-2; unclear D gene. The germline CDR1 and CDR2 sequences are ENHRY and SYGVKD. Trimming took 2 bases from V and 4 from J, leaving 11 bases between them. This CDR3 contains 14 residues. CDR3 in amino acids: CAISETKQSYGYTF. The CDR3 DNA reads TGTGCCATCAGTGAGACGAAACAGTCCTATGGCTACACCTTC.

The CDR3 nucleotides read TGCGCCAGCAGCTCCCAGGGGAACACTGAAGCTTTCTTT. Residues: CASSSQGNTEAFF. The chain employs TRBV5-1 and TRBJ1-1, with D maybe TRBD1 (5 bases). This CDR3 has 13 amino acids. V shed 3 bases and J shed 1 base, with 7 bases lying between them. The germline CDR1 and CDR2 sequences are SGHRS and YFSETQ.

The chain is built from TRBV27 and TRBJ2-7, with D unresolved. Germline assignment: CDR1 MNHEY and CDR2 SMNVEV (reference sequence). The CDR3 runs 14 residues. V dropped 6 bases and J dropped 2 bases, with 14 bases sitting between them. The CDR3 loop reads CASSMAPAAYEQYF. For the CDR3, the DNA is TGTGCCAGCAGCATGGCTCCGGCCGCCTACGAGCAGTACTTC.

The rearrangement uses TRBV4-1 and TRBJ1-5; unclear D gene. Trimming stripped 6 bases from V and 4 bases from J, with 13 bases between. CDR1 and CDR2 (germline): MGHRA, YSYEKL. The CDR3 sequence is 14 residues long. The CDR3 coding sequence is TGCGCCAGCAGTGTGGGGTCCCCTAATCAGCCCCAGCATTTT. Protein: CASSVGSPNQPQHF.

V gene TRBV21-1 combines with J gene TRBJ2-7; the table names TRBD2, a call not compared with the DNA. TRBV21-1 is reported as a pseudogene. This CDR3 is 16 amino acids long. The CDR3 protein is CASSIKREGPSYEQYF. The CDR3 coding sequence is TGTGCCAGCAGCATTAAGCGGGAGGGCCCCTCCTACGAGCAGTACTTC.

The chain uses TRBV27 and TRBJ1-2; the match to TRBD1 covers 7 bases. The V gene's germline CDR1 is MNHEY and CDR2 SMNVEV (reference sequence). V was clipped by 4 bases and J by 4 bases; unmatched bases: 3. The CDR3 is made up of 13 amino acids. The CDR3 DNA reads as TGTGCCAGCAGTTATAGACAGGGCTATGGCTACACCTTC. Its protein product is CASSYRQGYGYTF.

V is TRBV4-3 and J is TRBJ1-2, with D possibly TRBD1 on 6 matching bases. Germline V gene lookup returns CDR1 LGHNA and CDR2 YSLEER. V was pared by 3 bases and J by 0 bases, with 11 bases between. CDR3 length: 15 amino acids. This CDR3 reads CASSQQQGSNYGYTF. CDR3 DNA sequence: TGCGCCAGCAGCCAGCAACAGGGTTCTAACTATGGCTACACCTTC.

This chain links TRBV2 with TRBJ2-5; D call uncertain. Looked up from germline, CDR1 is SNHLY and CDR2 is FYNNEI. The CDR3 consists of 11 residues. Trimming removed 7 bases from V and 1 base from J, with 4 bases in between. CDR3 sequence: CASTIQETQYF. The CDR3 nucleotides are TGTGCCAGCACAATCCAAGAGACCCAGTACTTC.

The CDR3: CASSIVRAGGNTEAFF. Here the CDR3 DNA reads TGTGCCAGTAGTATAGTCAGGGCAGGGGGTAACACTGAAGCTTTCTTT. The chain uses TRBV19 and TRBJ1-1, with 7 bases lining up with TRBD1. This CDR3 has 16 residues. V shed 1 base, J shed 2 bases, and the junction held 7 bases outside the gene matches. Per germline, CDR1 LNHDA and CDR2 SQIVND (reference sequence).

This clone has more than one count but fewer than ten. V is TRBV5-4 and J is TRBJ2-3, with 8 positions matching TRBD1. This CDR3 comprises 14 residues. The V segment lost 4 bases and the J segment 4 bases; nucleotides outside the gene matches: 5. CDR1 and CDR2 (germline): SGHNT, YYREEE (reference sequence). Here the CDR3 DNA reads TGTGCCAGCAGCCTCCAGGGGGCGTCAGATACGCAGTATTTT. Translated, it gives CASSLQGASDTQYF.

The chain uses TRBV7-2 and TRBJ2-3; TRBD1 aligns across 8 bases. Germline CDR1 reads SGHTA; CDR2 reads FQGNSA. The CDR3 totals 13 residues. Trimming at V came to 6 bases and at J to 4 bases, leaving 3 bases not matched to a gene. CDR3 protein: CASRSQGADTQYF. The CDR3 DNA sequence: TGTGCCAGCAGGTCACAGGGGGCAGATACGCAGTATTTT. Complete variable domain (other parts from reference TRBV7-2 and TRBJ2-3): GAGVSQSPSNKVTEKGKDVELRCDPISGHTALYWYRQSLGQGLEFLIYFQGNSAPDKSGLPSDRFSAERTGGSVSTLTIQRTQQEDSAVYLCASRSQGADTQYFGPGTRLTVL.

CDR3 in amino acids: CASSLEWGTGEQYF. The CDR3 DNA reads as TGTGCCAGCAGCTTAGAGTGGGGGACTGGAGAGCAGTACTTC. The genes are TRBV7-8 and TRBJ2-7, with a weak D call TRBD2 (6 bases). Per germline, CDR1 SGHVS and CDR2 FQNEAQ. The germline V and J ends were trimmed by 1 base and 7 bases, with 14 bases remaining between them. This CDR3 is 14 amino acids long. Full variable domain (missing parts from reference TRBV7-8 and TRBJ2-7): GAGVSQSPRYKVAKRGQDVALRCDPISGHVSLFWYQQALGQGPEFLTYFQNEAQLDKSGLPSDRFFAERPEGSVSTLKIQRTQQEDSAVYLCASSLEWGTGEQYFGPGTRLTVT.

The chain carries TRBV5-6 and TRBJ2-5; D gene ambiguous. This CDR3 comprises 13 residues. V dropped 0 bases and J dropped 1 base, with 4 bases sitting between them. CDR1 and CDR2 (germline): SGHDT, YYEEEE. The CDR3 reads CASSLAPQETQYF. CDR3 nucleotides: TGTGCCAGCAGCTTGGCACCCCAAGAGACCCAGTACTTC. Variable domain in full (rest from reference TRBV5-6 and TRBJ2-5): DAGVTQSPTHLIKTRGQQVTLRCSPKSGHDTVSWYQQALGQGPQFIFQYYEEEERQRGNFPDRFSGHQFPNYSSELNVNALLLGDSALYLCASSLAPQETQYFGPGTRLLVL.

The V call is TRBV19, the J call TRBJ2-3; possibly TRBD2 for D (7 bases). V lost 6 bases to trimming and J lost 0 bases, with 13 bases between them. Germline V gene lookup returns CDR1 LNHDA and CDR2 SQIVND (reference sequence). This CDR3 has 15 amino acids. The CDR3 here is CASRRGAGSTDTQYF. Here the CDR3 DNA reads TGTGCCAGTAGACGGGGGGCCGGGAGCACAGATACGCAGTATTTT. Full variable domain (missing parts from reference TRBV19 and TRBJ2-3): DGGITQSPKYLFRKEGQNVTLSCEQNLNHDAMYWYRQDPGQGLRLIYYSQIVNDFQKGDIAEGYSVSREKKESFPLTVTSAQKNPTAFYLCASRRGAGSTDTQYFGPGTRLTVL.

The CDR3: CASSLEERDRNDQPQHF. The DNA of the CDR3 is TGTGCCAGCAGCTTGGAAGAAAGGGACAGGAATGATCAGCCCCAGCATTTT. The chain uses TRBV5-5 and TRBJ1-5; 8 bases agree with TRBD1. V lost 0 bases and J lost 5; bases outside the gene matches: 10. The CDR3 is made up of 17 amino acids. Looked up from germline, CDR1 is SGHKS and CDR2 is YYEKEE (reference sequence).

The gene calls are TRBV11-1 and TRBJ2-7; 12 bases agree with TRBD2. There are 17 residues in the CDR3. Germline V gene lookup returns CDR1 SGHAT and CDR2 FQDESV (reference sequence). The V and J ends lost 5 bases and 3 bases, in that order; junction bases with no gene match: 11. CDR3 sequence (DNA): TGTGCCAGCAGCCCAGTCGCCGGACTAGCGGGGCACTACGAGCAGTACTTC. It specifies CASSPVAGLAGHYEQYF.

The chain recombines TRBV6-5 with TRBJ1-2; the match to TRBD1 covers 8 bases. The CDR3 has 13 amino acids. The germline CDR1 and CDR2 sequences are MNHEY and SVGAGI. Losses at the gene ends were 6 bases for V and 4 bases for J; bases not matched to a gene: 4. The chain's CDR3 is CASSQGAAYGYTF. DNA of the CDR3: TGTGCCAGCAGCCAGGGGGCGGCCTATGGCTACACCTTC.

The chain joins TRBV19 to TRBJ1-4; D unclear. V lost 2 bases to trimming and J lost 0 bases, with 7 bases between them. CDR1 is LNHDA and CDR2 is SQIVND in the germline V gene (reference sequence). There are 15 residues in the CDR3. The CDR3 nucleotides are TGTGCCAGTAGTATAATGGCGGCAACTAATGAAAAACTGTTTTTT. Protein sequence: CASSIMAATNEKLFF.